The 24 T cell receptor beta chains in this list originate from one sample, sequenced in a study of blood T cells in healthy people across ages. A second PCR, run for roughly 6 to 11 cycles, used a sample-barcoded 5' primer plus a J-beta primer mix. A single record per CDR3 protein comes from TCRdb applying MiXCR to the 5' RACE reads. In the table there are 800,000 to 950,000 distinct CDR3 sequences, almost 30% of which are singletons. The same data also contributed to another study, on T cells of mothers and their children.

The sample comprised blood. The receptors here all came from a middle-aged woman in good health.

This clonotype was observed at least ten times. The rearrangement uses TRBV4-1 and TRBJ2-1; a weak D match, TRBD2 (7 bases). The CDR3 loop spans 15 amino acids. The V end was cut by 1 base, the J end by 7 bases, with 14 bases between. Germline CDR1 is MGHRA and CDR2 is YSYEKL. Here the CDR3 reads CASSQAGGTGNEQFF. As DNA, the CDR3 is TGCGCCAGCAGCCAAGCGGGGGGCACGGGAAATGAGCAGTTCTTC.

CDR3 sequence (DNA): TGTGCCAGCAGTCCTTCCGGGGCGGTTAATGAAAAACTGTTTTTT. This encodes CASSPSGAVNEKLFF. J is TRBJ1-4 and V is TRBV14; D possibly corresponds to TRBD1 (5 bases). Trimming shortened V by 6 bases and J by 4 bases, and 15 bases separated the two germline ends. The CDR3 is 15 residues long. CDR1 is SGHDN, CDR2 FVKESK, per germline.

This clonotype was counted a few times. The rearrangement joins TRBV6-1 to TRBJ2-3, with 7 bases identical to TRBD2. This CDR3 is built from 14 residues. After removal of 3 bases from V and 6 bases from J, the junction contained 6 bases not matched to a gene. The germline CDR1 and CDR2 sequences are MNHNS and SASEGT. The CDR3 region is CASSDPLALDTQYF. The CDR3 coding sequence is TGTGCCAGCAGTGACCCACTAGCGCTCGATACGCAGTATTTT.

In DNA form, the CDR3 reads TGTGCCAGCAGCCCGGTGTCCAGGAGACAGGACAATTCACCCCTCCACTTT. Amino acids: CASSPVSRRQDNSPLHF. The V gene is TRBV6-6, the J gene TRBJ1-6; TRBD1 is a possible D gene (6 bases). The CDR3 totals 17 residues. Trimming cost V 6 bases and J 7 bases, with 22 bases left between them. The germline V gene has CDR1 MNHNY and CDR2 SVGAGI (reference sequence).

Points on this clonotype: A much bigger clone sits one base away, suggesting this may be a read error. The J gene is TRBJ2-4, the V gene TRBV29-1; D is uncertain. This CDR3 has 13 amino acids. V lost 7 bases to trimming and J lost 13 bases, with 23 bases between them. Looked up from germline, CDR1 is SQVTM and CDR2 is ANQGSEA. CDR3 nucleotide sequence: TGCAGCGGGATAGGTATCTCCTACAATGAGCAGTACTTC. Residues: CSGIGISYNEQYF.

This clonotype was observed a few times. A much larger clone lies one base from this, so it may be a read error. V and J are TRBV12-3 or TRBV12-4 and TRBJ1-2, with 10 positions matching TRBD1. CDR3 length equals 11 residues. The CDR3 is CVSRDRGGYTF. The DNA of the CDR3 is TGTGTCAGCAGGGACAGGGGTGGCTACACCTTC.

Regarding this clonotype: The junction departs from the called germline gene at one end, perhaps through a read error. CDR3 sequence: CASSSFRDGNTF. The CDR3 nucleotides read TGTGCCAGCAGTTCATTCAGGGATGGCAACACCTTC. The rearrangement joins TRBV12-3 or TRBV12-4 to TRBJ1-2, with D possibly matching TRBD1 (5 bases). This CDR3 is 12 amino acids long.

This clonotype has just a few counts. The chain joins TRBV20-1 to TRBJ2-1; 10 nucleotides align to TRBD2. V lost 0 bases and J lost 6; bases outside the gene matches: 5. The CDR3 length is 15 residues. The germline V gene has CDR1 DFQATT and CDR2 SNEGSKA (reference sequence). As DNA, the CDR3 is TGCAGTGCTAGAGATGCTAGCGGGGGCCTCAATGAGCAGTTCTTC. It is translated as CSARDASGGLNEQFF.

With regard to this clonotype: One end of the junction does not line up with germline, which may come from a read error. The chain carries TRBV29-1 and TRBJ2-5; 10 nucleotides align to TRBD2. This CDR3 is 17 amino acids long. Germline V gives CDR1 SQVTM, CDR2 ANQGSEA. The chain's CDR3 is CSVYIRLAGVIQETPYF. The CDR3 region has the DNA TGCAGCGTTTATATTCGGCTAGCGGGGGTCATCCAAGAGACCCCGTACTTC.

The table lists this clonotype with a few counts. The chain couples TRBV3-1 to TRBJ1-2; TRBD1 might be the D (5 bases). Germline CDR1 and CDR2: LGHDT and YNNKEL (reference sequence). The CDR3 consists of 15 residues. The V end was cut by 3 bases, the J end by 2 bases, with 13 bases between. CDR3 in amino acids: CASSQPGRSNYGYTF. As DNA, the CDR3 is TGTGCCAGCAGCCAGCCGGGACGGTCCAACTATGGCTACACCTTC.

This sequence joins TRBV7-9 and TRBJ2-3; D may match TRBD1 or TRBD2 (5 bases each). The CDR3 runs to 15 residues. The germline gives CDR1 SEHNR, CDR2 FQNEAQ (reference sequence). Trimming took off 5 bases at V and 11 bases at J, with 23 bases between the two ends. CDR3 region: CASSISGTVELMQYF. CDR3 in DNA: TGTGCCAGCAGCATATCTGGGACGGTAGAACTGATGCAGTATTTT.

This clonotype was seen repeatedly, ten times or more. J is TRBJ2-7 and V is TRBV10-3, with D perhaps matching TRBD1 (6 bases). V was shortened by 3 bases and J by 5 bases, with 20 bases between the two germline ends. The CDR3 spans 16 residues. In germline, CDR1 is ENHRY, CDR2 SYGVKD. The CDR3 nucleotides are TGTGCCATCAGTGACGATCGGTGGGACATGAATAACGAGCAGTACTTC. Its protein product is CAISDDRWDMNNEQYF.

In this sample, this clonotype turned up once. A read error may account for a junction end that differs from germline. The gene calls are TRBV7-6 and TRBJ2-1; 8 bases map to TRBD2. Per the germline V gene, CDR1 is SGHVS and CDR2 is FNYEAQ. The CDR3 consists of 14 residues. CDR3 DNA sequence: TGTGCTAGCAGCTCGCCGGGAGGGTCCAATGAGCAGTTCTTC. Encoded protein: CASSSPGGSNEQFF.

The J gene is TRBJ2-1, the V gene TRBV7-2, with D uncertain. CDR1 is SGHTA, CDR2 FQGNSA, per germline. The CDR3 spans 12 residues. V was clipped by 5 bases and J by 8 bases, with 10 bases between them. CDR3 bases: TGTGCCAGCAGCGTGAGCGAAGATGAGCAGTTCTTC. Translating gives CASSVSEDEQFF.

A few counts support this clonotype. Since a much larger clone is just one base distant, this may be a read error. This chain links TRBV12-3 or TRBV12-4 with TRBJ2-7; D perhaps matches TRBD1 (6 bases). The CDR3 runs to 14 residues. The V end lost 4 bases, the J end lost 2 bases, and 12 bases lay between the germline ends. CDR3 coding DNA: TGTGCCAGCAGTTGCGCACAGGGCGCCTACGAGCAGTACTTC. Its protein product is CASSCAQGAYEQYF.

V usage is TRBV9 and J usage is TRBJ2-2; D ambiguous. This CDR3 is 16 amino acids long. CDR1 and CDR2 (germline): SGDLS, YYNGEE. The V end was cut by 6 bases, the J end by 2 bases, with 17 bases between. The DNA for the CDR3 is TGTGCCAGCACTGGTGGGCGTGGGTCTAACACCGGGGAGCTGTTTTTT. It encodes CASTGGRGSNTGELFF.

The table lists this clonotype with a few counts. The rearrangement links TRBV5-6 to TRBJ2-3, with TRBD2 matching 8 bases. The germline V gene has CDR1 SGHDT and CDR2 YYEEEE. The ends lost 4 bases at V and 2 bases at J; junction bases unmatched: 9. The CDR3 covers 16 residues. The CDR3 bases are TGTGCCAGCAGCGTAACCAGCGGGGGATCCACAGATACGCAGTATTTT. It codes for CASSVTSGGSTDTQYF.

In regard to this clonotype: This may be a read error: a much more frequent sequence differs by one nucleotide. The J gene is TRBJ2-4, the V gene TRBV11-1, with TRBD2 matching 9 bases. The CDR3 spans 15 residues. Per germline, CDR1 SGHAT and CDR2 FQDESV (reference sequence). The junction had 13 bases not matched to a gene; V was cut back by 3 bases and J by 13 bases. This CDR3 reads CASSFTSGRGNEQYF. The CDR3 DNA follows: TGTGCCAGCAGCTTCACTAGCGGGCGTGGGAATGAGCAGTACTTC.

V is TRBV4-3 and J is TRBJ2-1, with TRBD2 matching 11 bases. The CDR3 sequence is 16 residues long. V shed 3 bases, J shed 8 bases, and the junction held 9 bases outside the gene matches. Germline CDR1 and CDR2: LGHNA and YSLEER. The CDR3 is CASSHAWASGGYEQFF. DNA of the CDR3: TGCGCCAGCAGCCACGCCTGGGCTAGCGGGGGGTATGAGCAGTTCTTC.

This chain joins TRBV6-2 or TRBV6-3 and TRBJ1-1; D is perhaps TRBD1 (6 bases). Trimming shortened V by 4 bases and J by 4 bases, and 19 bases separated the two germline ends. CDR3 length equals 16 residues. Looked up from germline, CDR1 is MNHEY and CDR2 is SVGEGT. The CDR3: CASSSMRTGSVTEAFF. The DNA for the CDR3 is TGTGCCAGCAGTTCAATGCGAACAGGGTCCGTCACTGAAGCTTTCTTT.

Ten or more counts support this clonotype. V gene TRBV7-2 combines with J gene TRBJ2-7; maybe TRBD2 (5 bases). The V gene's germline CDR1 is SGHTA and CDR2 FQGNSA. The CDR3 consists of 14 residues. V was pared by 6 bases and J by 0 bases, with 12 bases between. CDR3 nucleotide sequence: TGTGCCAGCAGAAGAATCGGGAACTCCTACGAGCAGTACTTC. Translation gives CASRRIGNSYEQYF.

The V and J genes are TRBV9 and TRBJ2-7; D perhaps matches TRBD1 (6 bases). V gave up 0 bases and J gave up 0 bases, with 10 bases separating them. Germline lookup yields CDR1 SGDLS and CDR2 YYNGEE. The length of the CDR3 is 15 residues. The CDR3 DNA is TGTGCCAGCAGCGTAGGGGACACGAGCTCCTACGAGCAGTACTTC. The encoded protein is CASSVGDTSSYEQYF.

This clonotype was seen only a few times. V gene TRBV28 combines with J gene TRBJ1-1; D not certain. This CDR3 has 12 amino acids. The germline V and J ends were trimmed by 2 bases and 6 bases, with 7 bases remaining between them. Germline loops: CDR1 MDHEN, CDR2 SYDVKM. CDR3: CASSLPLSEAFF. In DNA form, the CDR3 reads TGTGCCAGCAGTTTACCCCTCTCTGAAGCTTTCTTT.

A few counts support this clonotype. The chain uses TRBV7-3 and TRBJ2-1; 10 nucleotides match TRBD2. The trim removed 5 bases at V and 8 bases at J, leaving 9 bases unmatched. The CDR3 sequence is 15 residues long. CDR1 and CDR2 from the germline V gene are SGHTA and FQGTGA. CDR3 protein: CASSPGSSGGYEQFF. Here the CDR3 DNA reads TGTGCCAGCAGCCCCGGGAGTAGCGGGGGGTATGAGCAGTTCTTC.